What follows is one TCR beta chain and its context. The antigen it binds to is not known. No base qualities exist here, and no much larger clone lies one base off it. TCR alpha and beta CDR3 regions were amplified with the iRepertoire nested amplicon-rescue multiplex PCR (arm-PCR) platform from RNA. For one-step reverse transcription and amplification, roughly 95-450 ng of tissue mRNA or PBMC total RNA was used as input. Following bead purification, Illumina adapters were added by a secondary multiplex PCR, and libraries between 200 and 400 bp were gel-purified. Internal 6-nucleotide barcodes were carried by the libraries and were used for demultiplexing. Sequencing of the libraries was done on an Illumina MiSeq using 2x220 or 2x250 nucleotide paired-end reads. Per the original workflow: Paired reads were merged using FLASH 1.2.11 and were aligned to the GRCh37 human genome using BWA-MEM, after which TRA and TRB reads were extracted. For V and J assignment, an IMGT-derived reference of cassette sequences and CDR3 motifs that included pseudogenes was used. Three-frame translation of reads was performed, and productive CDR3s were defined as those with a C...FGXG motif and no stop codons. Clonotypes were defined as unique combinations of V-J cassette pair and CDR3 amino acid sequence. Filtering of reads was based on Hamming distance, with the threshold set by the sequence error rate of each sample in mapped regions. Using fastp trimming at Q25 and MiXCR clonotype assembly, TCRdb reanalyzed the public sequencing data and kept in-frame beta chains. Entries are consolidated by CDR3 protein sequence, retaining the most common genes and DNA. TCRdb's processing, not the study's, gives the V and J calls here. The table for this sample lists a few hundred thousand distinct CDR3 sequences; about two fifths of them were counted only once. Around 13% of the sample comes from the top ten.

Immediately after resection, surgical brain or tumor specimens were cryofrozen in liquid nitrogen, with peripheral blood cells collected concurrently. This sample is part of a study of glioma-infiltrating T cells (dated by TCRdb to the mid-2010s). Context from the whole study: The low-grade gliomas were WHO grade II oligodendrogliomas or astrocytomas, while the glioblastomas were WHO grade IV tumors sampled at initial diagnosis rather than at recurrent diagnosis. Sequencing coverage of roughly 4- to 10-fold of around 1 million peripheral T cells was targeted for blood libraries. Glioma patients received dexamethasone for six or fewer days before surgery. The paired cohort comprised three low-grade glioma patients, about eight primary glioblastoma patients and three non-glioma patients contributing non-neoplastic brain tissue. Sequencing of TCR alpha- and beta-chain repertoires was performed on glioma tissue, on non-neoplastic brain tissue, and on matched peripheral blood mononuclear cells. To gauge divergence between tissue and blood T-cell populations, every tissue-infiltrating repertoire was compared against the peripheral blood repertoire from the same patient. Overall study results and their limits: Patients with low tissue-blood divergence were marked by a signature set of shared blood CDR3 motifs, and this signature set was depleted in highly divergent patients. Small numbers underpinned the group comparisons: several glioblastoma patients, three low-grade glioma patients and three non-neoplastic patients. Very few CDR3 sequences were found to be shared between tissue and blood, and this scarcity was attributed to high CDR3 diversity and limited sampling. VJ-independent divergence between tissue and blood was lower than expected in non-neoplastic patients but higher than expected in all gliomas, particularly low-grade gliomas.

Sequenced material: glioma tissue, nonneoplastic brain tissue, or PBMCs (not recorded which). This receptor was identified in a human donor with low-grade glioma or glioblastoma, undergoing nonglioma brain surgery, or in good health (not recorded which).

CDR3 protein: CSVEGAQGSYEQYF. Read as DNA, the sequence is TGCAGCGTTGAAGGTGCCCAGGGCTCCTACGAGCAGTACTTC. The chain is made from TRBV29-1 and TRBJ2-7; the best D guess is TRBD1, with 5 bases matching. Sequences SQVTM (CDR1) and ANQGSEA (CDR2) are obtained from the germline V gene. Relative to germline, V is 1 base shorter and J is 0 bases shorter, with 10 bases between their ends. The CDR3 numbers 14 residues from cysteine through phenylalanine. Solely the CDR3 DNA is kept, with 42 bases framed from the first base.